The sequence of this TCR beta chain was determined in a study of blood T cell repertoires in COVID-19 (TCRdb year 2020). Context from the whole study: Collaborator samples came from the United States, Italy and Spain and covered acute and convalescent phases of COVID-19. The samples were drawn from the first 160 participants of the ongoing ImmuneRACE study and from 1,200 or so subjects provided by 6 global collaborators. Where available, HLA class I and class II types were obtained from metadata supplied by the sample provider rather than from assay-based typing. The dataset comprised deeply sampled blood TCRbeta repertoires from subjects exposed to, actively infected with, or recovered from COVID-19. The sample metadata nearly always contained a de-identified subject ID, COVID-19 status, age in years and sex. A freely available public database, intended as a resource for researchers studying the immune response to SARS-CoV-2, is where the repertoires were released. The prospective study material was composed of cDNA or gDNA derived from T cells, B-cell-depleted T cells, or PBMCs.

The immunoSEQ Assay, a bias-controlled multiplex PCR, was used to amplify TCRbeta CDR3 regions from genomic DNA. The authors' analysis ran thus. Nucleated cell counts per sample were estimated from amplification of reference gene primers within the assay. To quantify the absolute abundance of each unique TCRbeta CDR3 rearrangement, sequence reads were collapsed and filtered. For each sample, productive Simpson clonality was calculated as the square root of Simpson's diversity index over productive rearrangements. Not all clones reach the TCRdb copy of this immuneACCESS table, which keeps in-frame sequences only. Checked studies attribute under half of the gap to unresolved V genes and leave the rest unexplained. The DNA was the basis for D and trimming; V, J and clone size are from that table. The sample records 80,000 to 100,000 clones, around nine tenths of which are singletons. The ten largest account for more than 3.5% of the sample.

As for this clone: The target of this receptor is not known. No quality values exist for individual bases; no much larger clone is one base distant.

What the study reported, not specific to this receptor: Clinical and demographic metadata were provided uncurated, with the amount varying by source and participant.

Spanning cysteine to phenylalanine, the CDR3 consists of 12 amino acids. This entry keeps only the CDR3 DNA: 36 bases, framed from base 1. Cut back by 2 bases and 3 bases, the V and J ends lie 5 bases apart. The CDR1 and CDR2 encoded by the germline V gene are MDHEN and SYDVKM. One collaborating source in Seattle enrolled patients during active infection and followed them longitudinally through the course of disease. The collaborating institutions used their own protocols to collect whole blood in K2EDTA tubes. For TCRbeta analysis, collaborators shipped samples in one of three forms: frozen whole blood, isolated PBMCs, or DNA extracted from either of those sample types.

In this chain, TRBV28 is recombined with TRBJ2-7; no D segment can be confidently identified. This clonotype was sampled from a human donor with COVID-19, enrolled during active disease. The donor label of this sample is uncertain. Sequencing was done on a sample of peripheral blood. Read as DNA, the sequence is TGTGCCAGCAGTTTAACCTACTACGAGCAGTACTTC. It encodes CASSLTYYEQYF.